Sequencing of this T cell receptor beta chain was carried out in a study of T cells after yellow fever vaccination. Overall study results and limits: Weaker, the secondary response had a peak occurring faster, on day 5 versus 15. The booster response re-showed most primary clones: approximately 95% CD4, around 90% CD8.

It was through 5'RACE template switching that TCR cDNA was made, with a universal primer site and UMIs added. TCRdb reanalysed the 5' RACE reads using MiXCR and keeps one entry per CDR3 protein. The sample shows around 65,000 distinct CDR3 sequences, 5% to 6.5% of them seen only once. Trimming took off 6 bases at V and 8 bases at J, with 20 bases between the two ends. The CDR3 totals 14 residues. Germline V gene sequence: CDR1 DFQATT, CDR2 SNEGSKA (reference sequence). There are many counts of this clonotype. No antigen is known for it. This chain connects TRBV20-1 to TRBJ1-3; a possible D gene is TRBD1 (5 bases). This clonotype was obtained from a man aged 18 to 35 who received the YFV17D yellow fever vaccine. The starting material was CD4+ T cells sorted from PBMCs, obtained less than 16 days after the first yellow fever vaccination. Here the CDR3 reads CSASRGFVSDTIYF. The CDR3 DNA sequence: TGCAGTGCCAGTCGGGGGTTTGTGTCGGACACCATATATTTT.